This T cell receptor (beta chain) was sequenced for a study of OX40 agonist ivuxolimab in advanced cancers. Generated by immunoSEQ multiplex PCR, the TCRdb table keeps only in-frame clones and is missing some. The sample includes roughly 65,000 clones, around nine tenths of them seen just once. Findings and limits, study-wide: On average, CD8+ T cells showed a greater number of expanded clones than CD4+.

As concerns this clone: Its antigen is not known.

The source is an adult with an advanced solid tumor such as melanoma, head and neck, liver or kidney cancer. The sequencing here drew on CD4+ or CD8+ T cells sorted from blood, taken in a trial of the OX40 agonist ivuxolimab.

CDR3 loop: CASSTPEGTYEQYF. Written as DNA, the CDR3 is TGTGCCAGTAGTACCCCAGAGGGGACCTACGAGCAGTACTTC. The rearrangement joins TRBV19 to TRBJ2-7; D tentatively fits TRBD1 or TRBD2 (5 bases each). The CDR3 has 14 amino acids. Germline assignment: CDR1 LNHDA and CDR2 SQIVND (reference sequence). Trimming removed 4 bases from V and 2 bases from J, with 12 bases in between.